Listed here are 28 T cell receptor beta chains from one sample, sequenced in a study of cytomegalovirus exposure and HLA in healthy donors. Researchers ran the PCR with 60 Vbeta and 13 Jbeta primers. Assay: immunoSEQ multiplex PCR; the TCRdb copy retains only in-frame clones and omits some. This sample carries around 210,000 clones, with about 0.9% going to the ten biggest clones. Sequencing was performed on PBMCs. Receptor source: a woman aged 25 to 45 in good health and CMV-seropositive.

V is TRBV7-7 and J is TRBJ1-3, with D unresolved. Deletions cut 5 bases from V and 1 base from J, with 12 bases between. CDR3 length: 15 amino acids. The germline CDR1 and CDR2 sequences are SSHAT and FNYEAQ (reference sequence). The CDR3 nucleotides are TGTGCCAGCAGCAAAACTTGGGAGTCTGGAAACACCATATATTTT. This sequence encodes CASSKTWESGNTIYF.

In DNA, the CDR3 is TGTGCCAGCAGCCAAGAATGGTCAGGGGAAGCTTTCTTT. Its translation is CASSQEWSGEAFF. The gene calls are TRBV14 and TRBJ1-1; TRBD1 is a possible D gene (5 bases). Germline lookup yields CDR1 SGHDN and CDR2 FVKESK. The CDR3 is 13 amino acids. V was trimmed by 0 bases and J by 8 bases, leaving 10 bases between them.

The CDR3 DNA follows: TGCAGCGTGGCTGGAGTGGATGAGCAGTTCTTC. The encoded protein is CSVAGVDEQFF. V usage is TRBV29-1 and J usage is TRBJ2-1; unclear D gene. Germline V gene data show CDR1 as SQVTM and CDR2 as ANQGSEA. This CDR3 has 11 amino acids. The V end was cut by 6 bases, the J end by 8 bases, with 11 bases between.

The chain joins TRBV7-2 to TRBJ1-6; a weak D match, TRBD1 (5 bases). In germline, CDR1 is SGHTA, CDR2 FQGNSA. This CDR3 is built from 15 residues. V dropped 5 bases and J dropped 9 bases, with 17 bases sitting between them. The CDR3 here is CASSLRGVVSSPLHF. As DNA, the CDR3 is TGTGCCAGCAGCCTCCGGGGGGTTGTCTCTTCACCCCTCCACTTT. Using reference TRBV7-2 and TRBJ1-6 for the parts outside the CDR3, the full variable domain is GAGVSQSPSNKVTEKGKDVELRCDPISGHTALYWYRQSLGQGLEFLIYFQGNSAPDKSGLPSDRFSAERTGGSVSTLTIQRTQQEDSAVYLCASSLRGVVSSPLHFGNGTRLTVT.

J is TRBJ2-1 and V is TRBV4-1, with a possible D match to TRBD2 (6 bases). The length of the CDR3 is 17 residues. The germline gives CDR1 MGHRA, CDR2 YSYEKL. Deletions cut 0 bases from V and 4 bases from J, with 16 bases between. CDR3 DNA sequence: TGCGCCAGCAGCCAAGAGGGGCGGGGCTCTTATTACAATGAGCAGTTCTTC. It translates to CASSQEGRGSYYNEQFF.

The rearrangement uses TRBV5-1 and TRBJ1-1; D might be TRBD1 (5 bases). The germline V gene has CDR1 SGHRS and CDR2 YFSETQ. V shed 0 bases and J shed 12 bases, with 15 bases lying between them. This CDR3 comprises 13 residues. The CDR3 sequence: CASSLGPAGRSFF. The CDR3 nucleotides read TGCGCCAGCAGCTTGGGACCTGCAGGGAGGTCTTTCTTT.

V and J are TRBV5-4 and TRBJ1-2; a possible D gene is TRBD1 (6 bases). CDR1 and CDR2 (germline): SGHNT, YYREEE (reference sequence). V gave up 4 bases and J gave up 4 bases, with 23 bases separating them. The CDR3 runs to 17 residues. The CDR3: CASSTSIRTAEAYGYTF. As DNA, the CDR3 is TGTGCCAGCAGCACTTCGATTCGGACAGCTGAGGCCTATGGCTACACCTTC.

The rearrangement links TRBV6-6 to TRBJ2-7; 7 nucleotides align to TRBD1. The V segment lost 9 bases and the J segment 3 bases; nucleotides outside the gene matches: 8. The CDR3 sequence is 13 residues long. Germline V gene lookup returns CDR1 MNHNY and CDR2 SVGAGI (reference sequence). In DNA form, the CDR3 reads TGTGCCAGTTCTTCCGGGACAGTCTACGAGCAGTACTTC. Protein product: CASSSGTVYEQYF.

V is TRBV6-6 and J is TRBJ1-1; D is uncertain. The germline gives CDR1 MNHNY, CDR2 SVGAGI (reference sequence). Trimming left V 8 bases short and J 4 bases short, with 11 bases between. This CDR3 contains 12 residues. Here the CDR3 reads CASANRGTEAFF. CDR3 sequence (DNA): TGTGCCAGCGCAAACCGGGGCACTGAAGCTTTCTTT.

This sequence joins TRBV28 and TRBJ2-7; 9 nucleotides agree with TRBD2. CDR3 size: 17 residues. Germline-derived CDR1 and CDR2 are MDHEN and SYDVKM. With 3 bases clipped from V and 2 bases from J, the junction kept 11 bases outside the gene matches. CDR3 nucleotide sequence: TGTGCCAGCAGTTTCCCATTTCTAGCGGGACTAACCTACGAGCAGTACTTC. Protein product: CASSFPFLAGLTYEQYF.

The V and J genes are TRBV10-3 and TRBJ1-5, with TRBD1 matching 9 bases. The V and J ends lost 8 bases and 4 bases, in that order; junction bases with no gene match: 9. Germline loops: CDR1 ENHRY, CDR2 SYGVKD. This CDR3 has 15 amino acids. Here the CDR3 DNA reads TGTGCCATCGGAGAGGGACAGGGAGGAAATCAGCCCCAGCATTTT. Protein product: CAIGEGQGGNQPQHF.

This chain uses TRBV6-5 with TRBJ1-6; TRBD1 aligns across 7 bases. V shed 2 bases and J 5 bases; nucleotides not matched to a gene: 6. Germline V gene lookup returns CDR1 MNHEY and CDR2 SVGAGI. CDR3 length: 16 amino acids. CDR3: CASSYAWDSNNSPLHF. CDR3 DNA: TGTGCCAGCAGTTACGCCTGGGACAGTAATAATTCACCCCTCCACTTT.

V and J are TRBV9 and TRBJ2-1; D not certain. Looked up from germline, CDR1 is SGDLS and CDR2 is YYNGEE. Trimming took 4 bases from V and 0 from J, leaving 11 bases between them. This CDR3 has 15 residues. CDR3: CASSTRHSSYNEQFF. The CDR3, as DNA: TGTGCCAGCAGCACCCGACACAGCTCCTACAATGAGCAGTTCTTC.

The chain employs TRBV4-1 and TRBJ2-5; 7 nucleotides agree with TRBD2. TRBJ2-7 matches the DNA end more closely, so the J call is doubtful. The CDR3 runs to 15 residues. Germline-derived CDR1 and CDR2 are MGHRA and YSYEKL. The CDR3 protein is CASSQDGGGGYEQYF. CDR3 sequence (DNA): TGCGCCAGCAGCCAAGACGGTGGGGGGGGATACGAGCAGTACTTC.

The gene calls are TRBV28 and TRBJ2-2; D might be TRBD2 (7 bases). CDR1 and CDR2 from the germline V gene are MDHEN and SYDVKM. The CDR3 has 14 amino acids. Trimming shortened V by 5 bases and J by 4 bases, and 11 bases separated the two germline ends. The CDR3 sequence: CASSRGGGTGELFF. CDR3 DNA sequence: TGTGCCAGCAGTCGAGGGGGGGGCACCGGGGAGCTGTTTTTT.

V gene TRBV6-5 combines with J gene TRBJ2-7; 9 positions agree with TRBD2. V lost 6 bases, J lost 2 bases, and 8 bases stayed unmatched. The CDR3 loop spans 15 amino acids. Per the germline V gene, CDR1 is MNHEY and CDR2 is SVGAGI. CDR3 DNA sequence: TGTGCCAGCAGGGTGGCTAGCGGGGACCCCTACGAGCAGTACTTC. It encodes CASRVASGDPYEQYF.

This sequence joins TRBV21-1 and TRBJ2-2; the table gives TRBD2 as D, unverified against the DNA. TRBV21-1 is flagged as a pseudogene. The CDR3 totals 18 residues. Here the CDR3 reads CASSPPRLLAGATGELFF. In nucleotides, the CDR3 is TGTGCCAGCAGCCCACCCCGGCTACTAGCGGGGGCCACCGGGGAGCTGTTTTTT.

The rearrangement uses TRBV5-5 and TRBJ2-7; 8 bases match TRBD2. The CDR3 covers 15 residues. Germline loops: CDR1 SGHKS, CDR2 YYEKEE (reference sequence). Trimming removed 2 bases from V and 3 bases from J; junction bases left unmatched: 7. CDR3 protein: CASSFYSGGNYEQYF. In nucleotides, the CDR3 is TGTGCCAGCAGCTTTTATTCGGGAGGGAACTACGAGCAGTACTTC.

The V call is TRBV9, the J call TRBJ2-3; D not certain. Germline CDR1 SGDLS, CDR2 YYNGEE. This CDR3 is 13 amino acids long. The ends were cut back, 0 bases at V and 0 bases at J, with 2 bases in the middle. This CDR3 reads CASSVVSTDTQYF. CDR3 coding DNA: TGTGCCAGCAGCGTAGTAAGCACAGATACGCAGTATTTT.

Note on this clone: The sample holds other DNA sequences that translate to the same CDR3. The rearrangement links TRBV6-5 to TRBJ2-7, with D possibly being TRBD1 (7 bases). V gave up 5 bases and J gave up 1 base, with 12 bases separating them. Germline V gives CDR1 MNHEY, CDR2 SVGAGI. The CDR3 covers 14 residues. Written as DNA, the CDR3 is TGTGCCAGCAGTCGACAGGGAGGTTCCTACGAGCAGTACTTC. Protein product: CASSRQGGSYEQYF.

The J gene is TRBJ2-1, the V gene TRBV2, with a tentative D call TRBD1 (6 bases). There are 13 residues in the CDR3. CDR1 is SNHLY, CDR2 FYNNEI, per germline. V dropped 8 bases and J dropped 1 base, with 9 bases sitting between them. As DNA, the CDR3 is TGTGCCAGCGGGGACAAATCCTACAATGAGCAGTTCTTC. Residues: CASGDKSYNEQFF.

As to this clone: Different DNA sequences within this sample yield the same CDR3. The CDR3 reads CASSPGENQPQHF. The DNA for the CDR3 is TGTGCCAGCTCACCAGGGGAGAATCAGCCCCAGCATTTT. The chain joins TRBV18 to TRBJ1-5; D remains ambiguous. Germline assignment: CDR1 KGHSH and CDR2 LQKENI. Trimming took off 2 bases at V and 4 bases at J, with 6 bases between the two ends. CDR3 length: 13 residues.

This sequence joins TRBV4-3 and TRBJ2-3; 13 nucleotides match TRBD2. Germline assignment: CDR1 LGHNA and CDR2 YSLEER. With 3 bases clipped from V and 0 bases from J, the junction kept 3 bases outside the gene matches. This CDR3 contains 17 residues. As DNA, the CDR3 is TGCGCCAGCAGCCACGGGACTAGCGGGATTAGCACAGATACGCAGTATTTT. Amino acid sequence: CASSHGTSGISTDTQYF.

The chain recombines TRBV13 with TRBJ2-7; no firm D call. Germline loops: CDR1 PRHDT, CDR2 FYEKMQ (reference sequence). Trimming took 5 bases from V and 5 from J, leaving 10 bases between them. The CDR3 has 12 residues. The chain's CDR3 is CASSLRTDEQYF. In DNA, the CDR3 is TGTGCCAGCAGCCTCCGAACGGACGAGCAGTACTTC.

The CDR3 DNA reads as TGTGCCAGCAGCTCGCCGGAACTAGTGTCAGATACGCAGTATTTT. It codes for CASSSPELVSDTQYF. The chain recombines TRBV11-2 with TRBJ2-3, with D maybe TRBD2 (5 bases). This CDR3 is built from 15 residues. The ends were cut back, 4 bases at V and 4 bases at J, with 15 bases in the middle. Germline V lookup: CDR1 SGHAT, CDR2 FQNNGV.

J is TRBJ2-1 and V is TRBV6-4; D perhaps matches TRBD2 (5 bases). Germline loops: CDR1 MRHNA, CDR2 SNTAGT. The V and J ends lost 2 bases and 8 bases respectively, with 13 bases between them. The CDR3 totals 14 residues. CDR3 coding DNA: TGTGCCAGCAGTGACCTTGGCGGGTCAGATGAGCAGTTCTTC. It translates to CASSDLGGSDEQFF.

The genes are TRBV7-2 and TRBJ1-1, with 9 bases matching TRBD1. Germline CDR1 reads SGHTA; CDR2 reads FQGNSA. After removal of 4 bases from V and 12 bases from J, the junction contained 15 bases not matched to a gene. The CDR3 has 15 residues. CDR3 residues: CASSSSPLRGQGSFF. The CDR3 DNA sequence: TGTGCCAGCAGCTCCTCACCACTTAGGGGACAGGGATCTTTCTTT.

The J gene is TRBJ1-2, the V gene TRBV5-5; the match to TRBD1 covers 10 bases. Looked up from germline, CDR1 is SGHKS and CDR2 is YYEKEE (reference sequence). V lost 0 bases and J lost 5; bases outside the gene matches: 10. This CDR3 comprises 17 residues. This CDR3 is CASSLDSGTGALYGYTF. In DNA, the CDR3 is TGTGCCAGCAGCTTGGACTCTGGGACAGGGGCCCTATATGGCTACACCTTC.